This T cell receptor beta chain comes out of a study of blood T cell repertoires in COVID-19. Study context: Specimens from acute and convalescent COVID-19 originated in the United States, Italy and Spain.

Sequenced by immunoSEQ multiplex PCR; TCRdb stores in-frame clones only, minus some. The sample lists 300,000 to 400,000 clones; 86% were seen once. The CDR3 sequence is 15 residues long. Germline V gene sequence: CDR1 MNHEY, CDR2 SMNVEV (reference sequence). J was trimmed by 3 bases and V by 4 bases; bases with no gene match: 3. The sample comprised PBMCs or T cells enriched from blood (not recorded which). This TCR was sampled from a woman aged 35 to 49 with acute COVID-19. This chain connects TRBV27 to TRBJ2-2; TRBD1 matches 9 bases. Here the CDR3 DNA reads TGTGCCAGCAGTTCCGGGACAGGGTACACCGGGGAGCTGTTTTTT. Protein: CASSSGTGYTGELFF.